This TCR beta chain was obtained from a study of memory CD4+ T cells and cytomegalovirus serostatus. In the study overall: Donors were healthy Belgian adults, 10 or so CMV seropositive and approximately 25 seronegative. Notes on the study in general: Suggested: most of the CMV-linked TCR signature lies in CD4+ memory cells.

Sequenced by immunoSEQ multiplex PCR; TCRdb stores in-frame clones only, minus some. Among approximately 40,000 clones, approximately 80% were seen once, and the ten largest hold about 0.6%. A remark on this clone: Its target is unknown.

Single viable CD3+CD4+CD8-CD45RO+ cells were sorted as the memory CD4+ T cells. V lost 3 bases and J lost 5; bases outside the gene matches: 7. Germline V gene lookup returns CDR1 GTSNPN and CDR2 SVGIG (reference sequence). The CDR3 runs 14 residues. This rearrangement joins TRBV30 to TRBJ2-3; 8 bases are shared with TRBD2. The TCR was taken from an adult in good health and CMV-seronegative. The sequenced sample was memory CD4+ T cells from blood. The CDR3 nucleotides are TGTGCCTGGAGAAGTTCGGGGGGGGTAGATACGCAGTATTTT. It codes for CAWRSSGGVDTQYF.